A single sample is the source of the 6 T cell receptor beta chains below, sequenced in a study of T cell changes during pregnancy in multiple sclerosis. Generated by immunoSEQ multiplex PCR, the TCRdb table keeps only in-frame clones and is missing some. The repertoire consists of 50,000 or so clones, with about 92% occurring once and the leading ten covering roughly 0.71%. This specimen consisted of CD4+ T cells from peripheral blood mononuclear cells, obtained in the third trimester of pregnancy. The receptors were sampled from a female donor with multiple sclerosis, enrolled in a pregnancy study.

The chain is built from TRBV6-1 and TRBJ1-4, with D unclear. The V gene lost 7 bases and the J gene lost 2 bases, with 8 bases spanning the gap. CDR3 length equals 13 residues. CDR1 is MNHNS and CDR2 is SASEGT in the germline V gene. CDR3 coding DNA: TGTGCCAGCAACATCGGGACTAATGAAAAACTGTTTTTT. Residues: CASNIGTNEKLFF.

The sample holds a few counts of this clone. The chain carries TRBV30 and TRBJ1-1; a possible D gene is TRBD1 (5 bases). The CDR3 runs to 15 residues. Germline CDR1 reads GTSNPN; CDR2 reads SVGIG (reference sequence). The ends were cut back, 1 base at V and 5 bases at J, with 17 bases in the middle. The CDR3 DNA is TGTGCCTGGAGTGCCGTAGACAGACCATGGACTGAAGCTTTCTTT. This translates into CAWSAVDRPWTEAFF.

The rearrangement uses TRBV7-6 and TRBJ1-1; the match to TRBD1 covers 7 bases. V shed 3 bases and J 7 bases; nucleotides not matched to a gene: 8. Germline CDR1 is SGHVS and CDR2 is FNYEAQ. The CDR3 has 14 residues. CDR3 sequence: CASSLEGTGDEAFF. As DNA, the CDR3 is TGTGCCAGCAGCTTGGAGGGAACAGGGGATGAAGCTTTCTTT.

V is TRBV4-3 and J is TRBJ1-6, with TRBD1 as a possible D gene (6 bases). CDR1 and CDR2 from the germline V gene are LGHNA and YSLEER. The CDR3 runs to 15 residues. Trimming removed 3 bases from V and 9 bases from J, with 15 bases in between. In DNA form, the CDR3 reads TGCGCCAGCAGCCAGGAAAGCAGGGGAGCTTCACCCCTCCACTTT. This sequence encodes CASSQESRGASPLHF.

This chain joins TRBV5-4 and TRBJ2-1; D possibly corresponds to TRBD2 (6 bases). From germline, CDR1 is SGHNT and CDR2 YYREEE (reference sequence). The CDR3 has 17 residues. V was trimmed by 1 base and J by 2 bases, leaving 16 bases between them. For the CDR3, the DNA is TGTGCCAGCAGCTTGCTAACGCGCCGCGGGGCCTACAATGAGCAGTTCTTC. Residues: CASSLLTRRGAYNEQFF.

V and J are TRBV6-5 and TRBJ1-2, with 7 bases lining up with TRBD1. This CDR3 has 16 residues. V shed 2 bases and J 2 bases; nucleotides not matched to a gene: 8. Per the germline V gene, CDR1 is MNHEY and CDR2 is SVGAGI. The CDR3 DNA reads TGTGCCAGCAGTTACGGCTCGAGGGGGCTAAACTATGGCTACACCTTC. This sequence encodes CASSYGSRGLNYGYTF.